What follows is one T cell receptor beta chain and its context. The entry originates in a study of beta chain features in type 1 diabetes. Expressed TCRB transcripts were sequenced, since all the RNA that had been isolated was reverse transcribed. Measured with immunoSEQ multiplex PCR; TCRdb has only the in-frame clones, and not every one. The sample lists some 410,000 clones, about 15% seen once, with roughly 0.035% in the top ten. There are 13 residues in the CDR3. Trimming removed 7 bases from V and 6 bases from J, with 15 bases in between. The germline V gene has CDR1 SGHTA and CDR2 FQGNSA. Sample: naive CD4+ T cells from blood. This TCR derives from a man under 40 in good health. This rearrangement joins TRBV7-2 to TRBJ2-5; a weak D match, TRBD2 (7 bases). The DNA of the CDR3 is TGTGCCAGCACAATAAGCGGGACAAAGACCCAGTACTTC. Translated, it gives CASTISGTKTQYF.